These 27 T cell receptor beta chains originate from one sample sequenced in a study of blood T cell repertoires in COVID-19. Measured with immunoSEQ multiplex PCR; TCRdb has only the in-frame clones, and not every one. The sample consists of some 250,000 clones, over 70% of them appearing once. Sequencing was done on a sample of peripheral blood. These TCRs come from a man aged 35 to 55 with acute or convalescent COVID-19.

The CDR3 DNA follows: TGCGCCAGCAGCTTGGTTGCGTTCTCTGGGGCCAACGTCCTGACTTTC. This translates into CASSLVAFSGANVLTF. The chain joins TRBV5-1 to TRBJ2-6; unclear D gene. CDR1 and CDR2 (germline): SGHRS, YFSETQ. The CDR3 sequence is 16 residues long. V dropped 0 bases and J dropped 0 bases, with 7 bases sitting between them. Full variable domain (remainder filled in from reference TRBV5-1 and TRBJ2-6): KAGVTQTPRYLIKTRGQQVTLSCSPISGHRSVSWYQQTPGQGLQFLFEYFSETQRNKGNFPGRFSGRQFSNSRSEMNVSTLELGDSALYLCASSLVAFSGANVLTFGAGSRLTVL.

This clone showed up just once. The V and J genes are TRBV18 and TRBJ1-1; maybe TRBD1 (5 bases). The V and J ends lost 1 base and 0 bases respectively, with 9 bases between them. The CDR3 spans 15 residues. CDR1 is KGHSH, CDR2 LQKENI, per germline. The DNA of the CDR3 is TGTGCCAGCTCACCACGGGGCAGCATGAACACTGAAGCTTTCTTT. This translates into CASSPRGSMNTEAFF.

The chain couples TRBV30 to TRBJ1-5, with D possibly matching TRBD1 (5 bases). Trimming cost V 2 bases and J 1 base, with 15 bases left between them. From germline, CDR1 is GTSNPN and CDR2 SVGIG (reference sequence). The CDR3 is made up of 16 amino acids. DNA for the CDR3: TGTGCCTGGAGTACAACCGGGACTGGGAGCAATCAGCCCCAGCATTTT. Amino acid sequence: CAWSTTGTGSNQPQHF.

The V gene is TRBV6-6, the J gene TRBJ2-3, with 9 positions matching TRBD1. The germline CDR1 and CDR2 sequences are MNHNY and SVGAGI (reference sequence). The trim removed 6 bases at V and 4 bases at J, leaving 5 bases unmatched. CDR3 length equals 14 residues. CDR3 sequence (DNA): TGTGCCAGCAGGACCGGGACAGGGCCAGATACGCAGTATTTT. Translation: CASRTGTGPDTQYF.

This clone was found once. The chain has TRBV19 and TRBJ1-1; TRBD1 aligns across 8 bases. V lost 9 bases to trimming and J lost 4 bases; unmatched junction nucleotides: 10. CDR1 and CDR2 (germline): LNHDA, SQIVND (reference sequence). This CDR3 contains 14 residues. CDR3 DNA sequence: TGTGCCAGCAGTGACGGACAGGGAATCACTGAAGCTTTCTTT. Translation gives CASSDGQGITEAFF.

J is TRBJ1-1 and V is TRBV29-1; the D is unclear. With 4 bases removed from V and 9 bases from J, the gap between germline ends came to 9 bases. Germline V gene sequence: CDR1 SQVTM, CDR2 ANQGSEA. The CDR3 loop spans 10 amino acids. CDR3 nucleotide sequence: TGCAGCGTTGTCGAGGCCAAAGCTTTCTTT. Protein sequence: CSVVEAKAFF.

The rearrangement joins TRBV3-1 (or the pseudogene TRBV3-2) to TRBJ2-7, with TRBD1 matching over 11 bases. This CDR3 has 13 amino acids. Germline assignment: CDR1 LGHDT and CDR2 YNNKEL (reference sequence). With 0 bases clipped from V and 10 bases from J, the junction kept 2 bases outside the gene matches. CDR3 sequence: CASSQEGQGVQYF. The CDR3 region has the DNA TGTGCCAGCAGCCAAGAGGGACAGGGGGTTCAGTACTTC.

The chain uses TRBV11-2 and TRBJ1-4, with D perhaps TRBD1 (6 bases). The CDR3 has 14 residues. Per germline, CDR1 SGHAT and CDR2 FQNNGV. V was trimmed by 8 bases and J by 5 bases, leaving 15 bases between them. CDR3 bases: TGTGCCAGCTCCAGGGGAAATTCAAATGAAAAACTGTTTTTT. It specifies CASSRGNSNEKLFF.

CDR3 amino acids: CATSDPRGLVQFF. The CDR3 nucleotides are TGTGCCACCAGTGACCCGCGCGGCTTAGTGCAGTTCTTC. The chain combines TRBV24-1 with TRBJ2-1; no reliable D call. The CDR3 runs to 13 residues. Trimming left V 4 bases short and J 12 bases short, with 15 bases between. From germline, CDR1 is KGHDR and CDR2 SFDVKD.

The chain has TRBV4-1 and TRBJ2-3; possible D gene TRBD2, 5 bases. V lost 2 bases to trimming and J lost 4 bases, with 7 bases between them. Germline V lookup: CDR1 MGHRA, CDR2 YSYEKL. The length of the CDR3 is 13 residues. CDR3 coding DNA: TGCGCCAGCAGCCAAATACTAGCAGATACGCAGTATTTT. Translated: CASSQILADTQYF.

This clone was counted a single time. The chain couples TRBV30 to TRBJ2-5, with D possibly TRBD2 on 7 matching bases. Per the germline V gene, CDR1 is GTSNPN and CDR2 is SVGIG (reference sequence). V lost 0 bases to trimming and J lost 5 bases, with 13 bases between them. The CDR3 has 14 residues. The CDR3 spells CAWSVGGAGETQYF. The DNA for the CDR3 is TGTGCCTGGAGTGTAGGGGGGGCTGGGGAGACCCAGTACTTC.

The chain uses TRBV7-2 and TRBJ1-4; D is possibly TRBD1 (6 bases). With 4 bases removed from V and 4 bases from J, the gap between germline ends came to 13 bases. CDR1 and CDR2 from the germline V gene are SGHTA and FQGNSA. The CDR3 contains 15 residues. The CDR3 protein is CASSSNRDRNEKLFF. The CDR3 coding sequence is TGTGCCAGCAGCTCCAACAGGGACCGTAATGAAAAACTGTTTTTT.

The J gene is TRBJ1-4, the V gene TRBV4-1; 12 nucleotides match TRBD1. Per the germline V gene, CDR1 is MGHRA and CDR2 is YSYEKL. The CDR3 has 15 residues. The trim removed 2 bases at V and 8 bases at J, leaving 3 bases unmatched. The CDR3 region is CASSQTGTGGEKLFF. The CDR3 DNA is TGCGCCAGCAGCCAAACCGGGACAGGGGGCGAAAAACTGTTTTTT.

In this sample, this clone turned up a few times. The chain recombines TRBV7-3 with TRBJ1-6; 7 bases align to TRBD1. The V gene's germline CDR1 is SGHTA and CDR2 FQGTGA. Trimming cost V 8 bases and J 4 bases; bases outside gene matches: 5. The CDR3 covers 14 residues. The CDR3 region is CASSTGQYNSPLHF. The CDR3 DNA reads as TGTGCCAGCTCAACGGGACAGTATAATTCACCCCTCCACTTT.

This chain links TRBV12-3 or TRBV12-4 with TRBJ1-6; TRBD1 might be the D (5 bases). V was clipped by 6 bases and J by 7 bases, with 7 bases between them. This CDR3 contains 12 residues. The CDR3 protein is CASSRQNSPLHF. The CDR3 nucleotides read TGTGCCAGCAGCCGACAGAATTCACCCCTCCACTTT.

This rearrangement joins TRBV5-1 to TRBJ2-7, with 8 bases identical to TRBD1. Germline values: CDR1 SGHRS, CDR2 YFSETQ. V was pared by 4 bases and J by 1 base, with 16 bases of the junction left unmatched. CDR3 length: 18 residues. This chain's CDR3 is CASSPDRAEGFRSYEQYF. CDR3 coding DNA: TGCGCCAGCAGCCCGGACAGGGCCGAAGGATTTAGGTCCTACGAGCAGTACTTC.

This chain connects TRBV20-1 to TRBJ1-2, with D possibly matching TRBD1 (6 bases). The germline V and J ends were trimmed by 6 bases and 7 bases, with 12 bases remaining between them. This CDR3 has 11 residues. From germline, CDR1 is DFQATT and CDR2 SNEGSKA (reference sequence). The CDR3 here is CSALRGSGYTF. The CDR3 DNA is TGCAGTGCGCTTAGGGGGAGTGGCTACACCTTC.

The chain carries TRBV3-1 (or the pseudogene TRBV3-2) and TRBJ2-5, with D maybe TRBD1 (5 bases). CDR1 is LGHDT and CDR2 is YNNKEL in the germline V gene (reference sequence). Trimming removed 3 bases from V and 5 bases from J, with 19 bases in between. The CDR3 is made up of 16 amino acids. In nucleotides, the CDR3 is TGTGCCAGCAGCCAGGAAGGGGCCGGGTCTGGCGAGACCCAGTACTTC. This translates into CASSQEGAGSGETQYF.

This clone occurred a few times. As DNA, the CDR3 is TGTGCCAGCAGCCCGACACAGGGTGGTAATTCACCCCTCCACTTT. Encoded protein: CASSPTQGGNSPLHF. The chain joins TRBV11-1 to TRBJ1-6, with D possibly being TRBD1 (6 bases). CDR1 and CDR2 (germline): SGHAT, FQDESV (reference sequence). The CDR3 has 15 amino acids. Trimming left V 5 bases short and J 6 bases short, with 14 bases between.

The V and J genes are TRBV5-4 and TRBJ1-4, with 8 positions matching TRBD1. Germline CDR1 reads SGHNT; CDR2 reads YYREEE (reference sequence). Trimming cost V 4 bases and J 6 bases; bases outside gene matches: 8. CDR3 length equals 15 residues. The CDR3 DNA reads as TGTGCCAGCAGCAACCTACAGGGGGTTGATGAAAAACTGTTTTTT. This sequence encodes CASSNLQGVDEKLFF.

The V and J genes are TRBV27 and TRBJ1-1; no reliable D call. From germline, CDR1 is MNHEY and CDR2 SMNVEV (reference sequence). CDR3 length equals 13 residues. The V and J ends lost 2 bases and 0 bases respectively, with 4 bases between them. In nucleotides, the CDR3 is TGTGCCAGCAGTTTACATTTGAACACTGAAGCTTTCTTT. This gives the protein CASSLHLNTEAFF.

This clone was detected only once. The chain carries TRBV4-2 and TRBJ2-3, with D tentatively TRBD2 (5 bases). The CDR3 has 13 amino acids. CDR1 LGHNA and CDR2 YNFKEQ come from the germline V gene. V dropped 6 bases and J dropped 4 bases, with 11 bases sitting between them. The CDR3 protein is CASRGSGPDTQYF. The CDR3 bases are TGTGCCAGCAGAGGAAGCGGCCCAGATACGCAGTATTTT.

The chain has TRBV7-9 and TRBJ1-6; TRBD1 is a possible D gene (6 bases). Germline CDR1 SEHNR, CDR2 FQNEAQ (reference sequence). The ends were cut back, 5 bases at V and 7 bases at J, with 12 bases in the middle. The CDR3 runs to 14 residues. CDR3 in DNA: TGTGCCAGCAGCCAGGGGAATTACAATTCACCCCTCCACTTT. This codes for CASSQGNYNSPLHF.

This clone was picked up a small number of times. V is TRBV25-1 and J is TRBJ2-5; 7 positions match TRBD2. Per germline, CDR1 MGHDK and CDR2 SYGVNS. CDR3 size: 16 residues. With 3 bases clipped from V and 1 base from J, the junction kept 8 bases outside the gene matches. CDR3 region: CASSDPESGGQETQYF. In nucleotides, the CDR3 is TGTGCCAGCAGTGACCCCGAATCGGGAGGCCAAGAGACCCAGTACTTC.

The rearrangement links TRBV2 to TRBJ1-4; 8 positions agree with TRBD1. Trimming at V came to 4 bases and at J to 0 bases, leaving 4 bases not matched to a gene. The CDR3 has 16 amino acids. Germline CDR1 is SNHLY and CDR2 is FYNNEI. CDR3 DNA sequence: TGTGCCAGCAGTGGGACAGGGAAGGCAACTAATGAAAAACTGTTTTTT. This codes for CASSGTGKATNEKLFF.

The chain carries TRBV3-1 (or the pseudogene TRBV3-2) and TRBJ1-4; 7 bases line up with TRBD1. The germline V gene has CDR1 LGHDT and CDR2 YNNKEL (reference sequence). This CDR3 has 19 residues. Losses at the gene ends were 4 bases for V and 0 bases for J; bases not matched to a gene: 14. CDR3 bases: TGTGCCAGCAGCCGCGAACCGGGACAGCCTGTTTCAACTAATGAAAAACTGTTTTTT. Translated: CASSREPGQPVSTNEKLFF.

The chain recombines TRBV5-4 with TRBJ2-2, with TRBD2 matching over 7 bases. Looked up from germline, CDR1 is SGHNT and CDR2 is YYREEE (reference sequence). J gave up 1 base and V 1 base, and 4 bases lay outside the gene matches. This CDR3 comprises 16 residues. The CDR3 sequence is CASSLFSGWNTGELFF. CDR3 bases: TGTGCCAGCAGCTTGTTTAGCGGGTGGAACACCGGGGAGCTGTTTTTT.